The 26 T cell receptor beta chains presented below share a single source sample, sequenced in a study of chemoradiotherapy in HPV16-positive cancers. Using immunoSEQ multiplex PCR, the repertoire was profiled, and TCRdb retains in-frame clones only, with some absent. This sample has about 67,000 clones, with about 88% found just once. Sample: blood, taken from a patient who underwent chemoradiotherapy. The receptors come from a human donor with HPV-associated anogenital cancer.

J is TRBJ1-1 and V is TRBV6-6; no definite D call. Trimming shortened V by 0 bases and J by 4 bases, and 15 bases separated the two germline ends. This CDR3 has 16 amino acids. Germline lookup yields CDR1 MNHNY and CDR2 SVGAGI (reference sequence). The CDR3 region is CASSYSLQLAGTEAFF. The CDR3 coding sequence is TGTGCCAGCAGTTACTCTCTGCAGCTCGCGGGCACTGAAGCTTTCTTT.

The J gene is TRBJ2-1, the V gene TRBV7-2, with D perhaps being TRBD1 or TRBD2 (5 bases each). The CDR3 consists of 13 residues. Trimming shortened V by 1 base and J by 10 bases, and 11 bases separated the two germline ends. Germline assignment: CDR1 SGHTA and CDR2 FQGNSA. In DNA form, the CDR3 reads TGTGCCAGCAGCTTAGGAGGGGATCGAGAGCAGTTCTTC. Translating it yields CASSLGGDREQFF.

The rearrangement uses TRBV7-9 and TRBJ1-1; 7 bases line up with TRBD1. Losses at the gene ends were 5 bases for V and 7 bases for J; bases not matched to a gene: 4. The CDR3 spans 12 residues. Germline V gene sequence: CDR1 SEHNR, CDR2 FQNEAQ (reference sequence). The CDR3 bases are TGTGCCAGCAGCGACGACAGGGATGAAGCTTTCTTT. Translating gives CASSDDRDEAFF.

The chain links TRBV11-2 to TRBJ2-4, with 7 bases that match TRBD1. Trimming cost V 0 bases and J 6 bases; bases outside gene matches: 14. CDR1 is SGHAT and CDR2 is FQNNGV in the germline V gene. The CDR3 has 18 residues. The CDR3 nucleotides are TGTGCCAGCAGCTTAGATCTAGGGACAGCGAGCTTTCGAAACATTCAGTACTTC. Translated: CASSLDLGTASFRNIQYF.

This chain joins TRBV29-1 and TRBJ1-1; TRBD1 might be the D (6 bases). The CDR3 covers 13 residues. CDR1 is SQVTM, CDR2 ANQGSEA, per germline. The V gene lost 7 bases and the J gene lost 1 base, with 13 bases spanning the gap. This CDR3 is CSAEGQQNTEAFF. In nucleotides, the CDR3 is TGCAGCGCGGAAGGACAGCAGAACACTGAAGCTTTCTTT.

This chain connects TRBV18 to TRBJ1-4; 8 bases are shared with TRBD1. V was pared by 1 base and J by 0 bases, with 4 bases of the junction left unmatched. The V gene's germline CDR1 is KGHSH and CDR2 LQKENI. The CDR3 contains 17 residues. The CDR3 reads CASSPRDRIATNEKLFF. The DNA of the CDR3 is TGTGCCAGCTCACCACGGGACAGGATTGCAACTAATGAAAAACTGTTTTTT.

The rearrangement joins TRBV12-5 to TRBJ2-2, with 11 bases lining up with TRBD2. Germline loops: CDR1 LGHNT, CDR2 FRNRAP. This CDR3 is built from 15 residues. The V gene end was trimmed by 3 bases and the J gene end by 7 bases; junction bases not matched to a gene: 4. This CDR3 is CASGFVSGGVGELFF. CDR3 DNA sequence: TGTGCTAGTGGTTTTGTTAGCGGGGGGGTCGGGGAGCTGTTTTTT.

The V and J genes are TRBV6-5 and TRBJ2-7, with D possibly TRBD2 on 6 matching bases. The germline CDR1 and CDR2 sequences are MNHEY and SVGAGI. Trimming cost V 6 bases and J 4 bases, with 13 bases left between them. The CDR3 runs to 13 residues. In nucleotides, the CDR3 is TGTGCCAGCAGCCCGGGACTGTTTTACGAGCAGTACTTC. This encodes CASSPGLFYEQYF.

The sample holds one count of this clone. The rearrangement uses TRBV19 and TRBJ2-1; 8 bases agree with TRBD2. Germline V gene sequence: CDR1 LNHDA, CDR2 SQIVND (reference sequence). The V gene end was trimmed by 6 bases and the J gene end by 4 bases; junction bases not matched to a gene: 11. This CDR3 is 16 amino acids long. CDR3 coding DNA: TGTGCCAGTAGCGTGAAGCGGGGGTCGAAATACAATGAGCAGTTCTTC. The encoded protein is CASSVKRGSKYNEQFF.

This chain connects TRBV5-3 to TRBJ1-5; weak D call: TRBD1 (6 bases). TRBV5-3 is assigned to the ORF class and has an uncertain function. V was clipped by 2 bases and J by 0 bases, with 30 bases between them. The CDR3 spans 22 residues. CDR3 loop: CARSLNGRRGPPLCYSNQPQHF. The CDR3 DNA sequence: TGTGCCAGAAGCTTAAACGGAAGGCGGGGGCCCCCCTTGTGCTATAGCAATCAGCCCCAGCATTTT.

This chain uses TRBV11-2 with TRBJ1-1, with D unresolved. V was pared by 1 base and J by 1 base, with 4 bases between. The CDR3 loop spans 13 amino acids. Per the germline V gene, CDR1 is SGHAT and CDR2 is FQNNGV. As DNA, the CDR3 is TGTGCCAGCAGCTTAGTACCGAACACTGAAGCTTTCTTT. Translated: CASSLVPNTEAFF.

V gene TRBV2 combines with J gene TRBJ2-6; a weak D match, TRBD1 (7 bases). Trimming cost V 5 bases and J 0 bases, with 14 bases left between them. The CDR3 is 17 amino acids. Germline values: CDR1 SNHLY, CDR2 FYNNEI. Here the CDR3 DNA reads TGTGCCAGCAGTTTCTACAGGGGACTCTCTGGGGCCAACGTCCTGACTTTC. It is translated as CASSFYRGLSGANVLTF.

The chain carries TRBV7-2 and TRBJ1-5; 7 bases match TRBD1. Germline V lookup: CDR1 SGHTA, CDR2 FQGNSA. The junction had 9 bases not matched to a gene; V was cut back by 6 bases and J by 4 bases. The CDR3 contains 15 residues. CDR3 sequence (DNA): TGTGCCAGCAGACAGGACAGGAGCCCTAATCAGCCCCAGCATTTT. This translates into CASRQDRSPNQPQHF.

DNA for the CDR3: TGCGCCAGCAGCCTTAGGGACAGGGTCGGAACAGATACGCAGTATTTT. It yields the protein CASSLRDRVGTDTQYF. J is TRBJ2-3 and V is TRBV4-1, with TRBD1 matching 9 bases. The V gene end was trimmed by 4 bases and the J gene end by 3 bases; junction bases not matched to a gene: 8. This CDR3 comprises 16 residues. From germline, CDR1 is MGHRA and CDR2 YSYEKL.

The rearrangement joins TRBV9 to TRBJ1-6; D remains ambiguous. The CDR3 is 14 amino acids. Deletions cut 0 bases from V and 7 bases from J, with 8 bases between. Germline values: CDR1 SGDLS, CDR2 YYNGEE. The CDR3 DNA reads as TGTGCCAGCAGCGTAGGGTCGCCCAATTCACCCCTCCACTTT. Amino acids: CASSVGSPNSPLHF.

The rearrangement joins TRBV21-1 to TRBJ2-7; TRBD1, as called in the table, went unchecked against the DNA. TRBV21-1 constitutes a pseudogene. This CDR3 is 15 amino acids long. CDR3 amino acids: CASSKGETGVHEQYF. The CDR3 DNA reads as TGTGCCAGCAGCAAAGGAGAGACAGGCGTTCACGAGCAGTACTTC.

CDR3 protein: CASSRTINQPQHF. CDR3 in DNA: TGTGCCAGCAGCCGCACTATCAATCAGCCCCAGCATTTT. This sequence joins TRBV14 and TRBJ1-5; no definite D call. CDR3 length: 13 amino acids. Looked up from germline, CDR1 is SGHDN and CDR2 is FVKESK. V was shortened by 4 bases and J by 3 bases, with 7 bases between the two germline ends. The whole variable domain, filled in from reference TRBV14 and TRBJ1-5, reads EAGVTQFPSHSVIEKGQTVTLRCDPISGHDNLYWYRRVMGKEIKFLLHFVKESKQDESGMPNNRFLAERTGGTYSTLKVQPAELEDSGVYFCASSRTINQPQHFGDGTRLSIL.

The V gene is TRBV19, the J gene TRBJ1-5; D is perhaps TRBD1 (6 bases). The CDR3 is made up of 14 amino acids. Between the trimmed V and J ends, which lost 7 bases and 8 bases, there was a span of 18 bases. From germline, CDR1 is LNHDA and CDR2 SQIVND (reference sequence). The CDR3 loop is CASTRGGGPKPQHF. The CDR3 DNA sequence: TGTGCCAGTACCCGGGGTGGGGGCCCGAAGCCCCAGCATTTT.

The genes are TRBV9 and TRBJ1-2, with D possibly TRBD1 on 5 matching bases. CDR3 length equals 14 residues. Trimming stripped 1 base from V and 4 bases from J, with 11 bases between. Germline V CDR1 and CDR2: SGDLS, YYNGEE. The CDR3 DNA is TGTGCCAGCAGCGTATCCGGGGGAGGCTATGGCTACACCTTC. Translating gives CASSVSGGGYGYTF. The full variable domain, its missing parts supplied by reference TRBV9 and TRBJ1-2, is DSGVTQTPKHLITATGQRVTLRCSPRSGDLSVYWYQQSLDQGLQFLIQYYNGEERAKGNILERFSAQQFPDLHSELNLSSLELGDSALYFCASSVSGGGYGYTFGSGTRLTVV.

The sample holds a few counts of this clone. The chain joins TRBV6-5 to TRBJ1-2, with 8 bases lining up with TRBD1. J was trimmed by 7 bases and V by 2 bases; bases with no gene match: 12. Germline V gene lookup returns CDR1 MNHEY and CDR2 SVGAGI. The CDR3 has 16 residues. The CDR3 sequence is CASSYGSGQGIGGYTF. The CDR3 DNA reads TGTGCCAGCAGTTACGGTTCCGGACAGGGTATTGGTGGCTACACCTTC.

The chain employs TRBV6-1 and TRBJ1-6, with no clear D. CDR3 length equals 17 residues. Trimming pared 6 bases from V and 6 bases from J, leaving 21 bases between. Germline V lookup: CDR1 MNHNS, CDR2 SASEGT. The CDR3 region has the DNA TGTGCCAGCAGCGAAAGCCCCCTAGGGCCCACTAATTCACCCCTCCACTTT. Translation: CASSESPLGPTNSPLHF.

The chain links TRBV6-4 to TRBJ2-1; perhaps TRBD2 as D (6 bases). Trimming took 5 bases from V and 3 from J, leaving 17 bases between them. The CDR3 extends over 16 amino acids. Germline V lookup: CDR1 MRHNA, CDR2 SNTAGT. The CDR3 DNA follows: TGTGCCAGCAGTAGTTCCGGGACTGAGCGCTACAATGAGCAGTTCTTC. Encoded protein: CASSSSGTERYNEQFF.

A word on this clone: This sample includes further DNA sequences coding for the same CDR3. The rearrangement uses TRBV19 and TRBJ1-2; 9 positions match TRBD1. V dropped 1 base and J dropped 2; count of bases not matched to a gene: 5. This CDR3 contains 16 residues. From germline, CDR1 is LNHDA and CDR2 SQIVND (reference sequence). CDR3 coding DNA: TGTGCCAGTAGTATAGCACCGGGACAGGGAAACTATGGCTACACCTTC. Translation gives CASSIAPGQGNYGYTF.

The sample holds one count of this clone. In DNA form, the CDR3 reads TGCGCCAGCAGGTTGATGGGGGTCTACGAGCAGTACTTC. This encodes CASRLMGVYEQYF. The chain carries TRBV5-1 and TRBJ2-7, with D perhaps assigned TRBD1 or TRBD2 (5 bases each). The CDR3 runs 13 residues. The V and J ends lost 5 bases and 3 bases respectively, with 12 bases between them. Per germline, CDR1 SGHRS and CDR2 YFSETQ.

V and J are TRBV27 and TRBJ1-2; 8 positions match TRBD1. The junction had 14 bases not matched to a gene; V was cut back by 5 bases and J by 0 bases. Germline loops: CDR1 MNHEY, CDR2 SMNVEV (reference sequence). The CDR3 has 18 amino acids. The CDR3 sequence: CASSSTGTGIGPNYGYTF. CDR3 nucleotides: TGTGCCAGCAGTAGTACCGGGACAGGTATAGGGCCTAACTATGGCTACACCTTC.

The chain combines TRBV7-2 with TRBJ1-3; no definite D call. Germline V CDR1 and CDR2: SGHTA, FQGNSA. V was clipped by 5 bases and J by 0 bases, with 11 bases between them. The CDR3 totals 15 residues. The CDR3 DNA reads TGTGCCAGCAGCCTCCGGTTTAGCTCTGGAAACACCATATATTTT. The encoded protein is CASSLRFSSGNTIYF.